The rows below give T cell receptor beta chains drawn from one sample of a study of T cell responses to AZD1222 COVID-19 vaccine. The data were produced by immunoSEQ multiplex PCR, yet TCRdb's version contains in-frame clones alone and is incomplete. The table has roughly 100,000 clones, about nine tenths seen once. Source: peripheral blood, taken on day 0 of AZD1222 vaccination. The receptors originated from an adult in good health. Both conserved end residues are part of each CDR3.

CDR3 protein | J gene | CDR3 length | V gene
CASSVYSEQYF | TRBJ2-7 | 11 | TRBV2
CASTRGGRVQYF | TRBJ2-7 | 12 | TRBV12-3/TRBV12-4
CASSPLEARVNTEAFF | TRBJ1-1 | 16 | TRBV28
CASSLGGDGYTF | TRBJ1-2 | 12 | TRBV12-3/TRBV12-4
CASSLSAGNTDTQYF | TRBJ2-3 | 15 | TRBV27
CASSLNDPTDTQYF | TRBJ2-3 | 14 | TRBV7-9
CAVTGRELGYTF | TRBJ1-2 | 12 | TRBV19
CASSPAAADYEQYF | TRBJ2-7 | 14 | TRBV5-1
CASRRWISAETQYF | TRBJ2-5 | 14 | TRBV27
CASSPGQRPGYGYTF | TRBJ1-2 | 15 | TRBV7-2
CASSGPTHLVNAEAFF | TRBJ1-1 | 16 | TRBV6-2/TRBV6-3
CASSRQGAMNTEAFF | TRBJ1-1 | 15 | TRBV19
CASVGVESSGNTIYF | TRBJ1-3 | 15 | TRBV6-5
CASSLDAMGETQYF | TRBJ2-5 | 14 | TRBV5-1
CASSHRQGGSPLHF | TRBJ1-6 | 14 | TRBV14
CAIRPGQNLNTEAFF | TRBJ1-1 | 15 | TRBV10-3
CATSDLTYTEAFF | TRBJ1-1 | 13 | TRBV24-1
CASSLSGTRVYGYTF | TRBJ1-2 | 15 | TRBV7-9
CASSQYRVGDSPLHF | TRBJ1-6 | 15 | TRBV3-1/TRBV3-2
CASSARGAATNEKLFF | TRBJ1-4 | 16 | TRBV3-1/TRBV3-2
CASSQGTHTDTQYF | TRBJ2-3 | 14 | TRBV3-1/TRBV3-2
CASSSYDTQYF | TRBJ2-3 | 11 | TRBV6-6
CASAFSYEQYF | TRBJ2-7 | 11 | TRBV2
CATSDGGWTEAFF | TRBJ1-1 | 13 | TRBV24-1
CASSFSGQTYEQYF | TRBJ2-7 | 14 | TRBV7-2
CASSLDSGGRNEQFF | TRBJ2-1 | 15 | TRBV5-4
CASSHGGDYGYTF | TRBJ1-2 | 13 | TRBV13
CASSGLSGANVLTF | TRBJ2-6 | 14 | TRBV2
CASSQVAGVGSPLHF | TRBJ1-6 | 15 | TRBV4-1
CASSPALVDTEAFF | TRBJ1-1 | 14 | TRBV5-1
CASSNLAGDTGELFF | TRBJ2-2 | 15 | TRBV5-1
CAWSVGFSGGYQETQYF | TRBJ2-5 | 17 | TRBV30
CASSLPGPYEQYF | TRBJ2-7 | 13 | TRBV28
CASSQGGIEAFF | TRBJ1-1 | 12 | TRBV14
CASSANRQGGQPQHF | TRBJ1-5 | 15 | TRBV18
CASSSGITEAFF | TRBJ1-1 | 12 | TRBV7-8
CASSIGRRNEQFF | TRBJ2-1 | 13 | TRBV19
CASSLRPVDINYGYTF | TRBJ1-2 | 16 | TRBV7-9
CASSEWGGYGYTF | TRBJ1-2 | 13 | TRBV6-1
CASSPDGFQPQHF | TRBJ1-5 | 13 | TRBV7-9
CASSYYGGAYEQYF | TRBJ2-7 | 14 | TRBV6-2/TRBV6-3
CASSQFLGTEQFF | TRBJ2-1 | 13 | TRBV3-1/TRBV3-2
CASSYDRDSPSPGYTF | TRBJ1-2 | 16 | TRBV6-5